The text below deals with one T cell receptor (beta chain). Its antigen target is currently unknown. No clone much larger than this one lies a single base away; base qualities are absent. The data originate from a study of T cell responses to AZD1222 COVID-19 vaccine (dated by TCRdb to 2020 to 2023). A note on the overall study: AZD1222 recipients with second doses at about 4 weeks or about 12 weeks were pooled, because spike-specific TCR depth and breadth did not differ between schedules. Trial participants were enrolled by age into subgroups of 18-55, 56-69 and 70-plus years, and roughly 160, 29 and 62 TCR-sequenced participants, respectively, were included in these subgroups. A total of over 230 trial participants underwent TCR sequencing, of whom about 210 received two doses of AZD1222 and 26 received two doses of the MenACWY control vaccine. The study at large found these results: Reportedly, almost half of the unique spike-specific TCRs recognized epitopes lying outside the regions that are mutated in the B.1.351 and B.1.1.7 variants. A significant rise in spike-specific TCR breadth and depth was observed after two AZD1222 doses relative to day 0 and relative to MenACWY recipients. In the small 56-69-year group, the increase in depth fell short of significance, most likely because of low power. Conclusions about previously exposed vaccinees are limited because only a handful of AZD1222 recipients were SARS-CoV-2 seropositive at baseline. Because no samples from the day 14 peak response were available, repertoires could be characterized only after the peak T cell response. The vaccine-associated CD4 TCRs covered the entire spike protein, and the dominant responses fell in regions 160-218 and 743-854. Participants were mostly white British, with more females than males. The authors suggested clonal diversity may have been underestimated.

The CDR3 regions of human TCRbeta chains were analyzed by immunosequencing. On the authors' methods: Repertoire TCRs were checked for matches against a reference library of SARS-CoV-2-specific TCRs that had been generated using the MIRA antigen-specificity platform. Breadth was defined as the fraction of unique TCRs that were SARS-CoV-2-associated. Depth was defined as the fraction of total T cells that were SARS-CoV-2-associated. Using the MIRA data, each spike-specific TCR was assigned both to the spike region to which the TCR was reactive and to a CD4 or CD8 class. Log10-transformed breadth and depth values were compared by one-way ANOVA with Sidak's multiple comparisons tests. TCRdb re-hosts the immuneACCESS table, in-frame sequences only. Its copies lack some clones; in the studies checked, an unresolved V gene accounts for under half of them, and the cause for the rest is not known. Clone size and the V and J calls come from that table; the DNA yielded D and trimming. The sample profile shows 150,000 to 200,000 clones; around 93% of them were found once. About 4.4% of the sample lies in the top ten.

Interpreted using the paper, the time point label stands for: baseline before first vaccination. Vaccinee samples were obtained from the UK trials COV001 and COV002, which included a single-blind randomized controlled phase 2/3 trial of AZD1222 (ChAdOx1 nCoV-19) in healthy adults. For TCRbeta chain sequencing, PBMC samples were collected from trial participants at day 0 and at day 28 after the second dose. The sample consisted of peripheral blood, taken on day 0 of AZD1222 vaccination. This clonotype was sampled from an adult in good health.

The sequence in DNA is TGTGCCATCAGTGGCAAACTTACAGGGTACTACGAGCAGTACTTC. Its translation reads: CAISGKLTGYYEQYF. The chain is made from TRBV10-3 and TRBJ2-7; perhaps TRBD1 is the D gene, with 6 bases matching. The junction shows trimming of 4 bases on V and 3 bases on J, plus 16 bases between the germline ends. The cysteine opens and the phenylalanine closes a CDR3 of 15 amino acids. Only the CDR3 region is kept as DNA, spanning 45 bases read in frame from base 1. CDR1 and CDR2 are read off the germline V gene as ENHRY and SYGVKD.